This entry lists 14 T cell receptor beta chains sequenced from one sample in a study of shared clonotypes between healthy human individuals. Libraries were prepared by immunoSEQ multiplex PCR; TCRdb keeps only in-frame clonotypes and omits some of them. The table includes a few million clones, approximately 96% detected once. The source material was naive CD4+ T cells sorted from blood. Subset here: CD45RA+ positively selected. The source of these receptors is a man aged 18 to 29 in good health.

The chain uses TRBV20-1 and TRBJ1-1; D not resolved. The CDR3 is 11 amino acids. Germline CDR1 reads DFQATT; CDR2 reads SNEGSKA (reference sequence). V gave up 4 bases and J gave up 6 bases, with 9 bases separating them. CDR3 coding DNA: TGCAGTGCTAAAGACGTCCCTGAAGCTTTCTTT. This translates into CSAKDVPEAFF.

A word on this clone: The same CDR3 is also encoded by other DNA sequences in this sample. J is TRBJ1-6 and V is TRBV2, with a possible D match to TRBD1 (5 bases). Trimming shortened V by 9 bases and J by 6 bases, and 6 bases separated the two germline ends. Germline assignment: CDR1 SNHLY and CDR2 FYNNEI. The CDR3 has 11 amino acids. CDR3 DNA: TGTGCCAGTAGGGGTAATTCACCCCTCCACTTT. Its translation: CASRGNSPLHF.

The chain employs TRBV6-6 and TRBJ2-6; no clear D gene. CDR3 size: 15 residues. Germline V gene lookup returns CDR1 MNHNY and CDR2 SVGAGI (reference sequence). V gave up 4 bases and J gave up 9 bases, with 16 bases separating them. The CDR3 here is CASSSPGPSFNVLTF. DNA of the CDR3: TGTGCCAGCAGTTCCCCCGGGCCGTCATTCAACGTCCTGACTTTC.

A word on this clone: Other DNA sequences within the sample encode an identical CDR3. The V gene is TRBV5-4, the J gene TRBJ2-1; 9 nucleotides agree with TRBD2. J lost 2 bases, V lost 3 bases, and 6 bases had no gene match. The CDR3 loop spans 16 amino acids. Germline lookup yields CDR1 SGHNT and CDR2 YYREEE (reference sequence). The CDR3 loop is CASSSPPSGTYNEQFF. The CDR3 region has the DNA TGTGCCAGCAGCTCCCCTCCTAGCGGGACCTACAATGAGCAGTTCTTC.

This clone showed up just once. The chain combines TRBV18 with TRBJ2-5, with D uncertain. The CDR3 has 17 residues. Trimming stripped 5 bases from V and 0 bases from J, with 19 bases between. The germline V gene encodes CDR1 KGHSH and CDR2 LQKENI. In nucleotides, the CDR3 is TGTGCCAGCTCATTCGCAGGAGCAACTTTGTACCAAGAGACCCAGTACTTC. This codes for CASSFAGATLYQETQYF.

As for this clone: The same CDR3 is also encoded by other DNA sequences in this sample. The J gene is TRBJ2-7, the V gene TRBV6-5; 7 bases align to TRBD1. CDR3 length: 15 residues. Germline V gives CDR1 MNHEY, CDR2 SVGAGI. Trimming cost V 0 bases and J 1 base; bases outside gene matches: 3. The CDR3 DNA is TGTGCCAGCAGTTACTCAGGGGACAGTTCCTACGAGCAGTACTTC. It translates to CASSYSGDSSYEQYF.

V is TRBV11-2 and J is TRBJ1-5; D gene unclear. The germline V gene has CDR1 SGHAT and CDR2 FQNNGV. V lost 1 base and J 2 bases, leaving 9 bases between the germline ends. This CDR3 comprises 15 residues. The CDR3 nucleotides are TGTGCCAGCAGCTTAGGTCGGGGTGGCAATCAGCCCCAGCATTTT. It specifies CASSLGRGGNQPQHF.

This clone was counted between two and nine times. This rearrangement joins TRBV5-5 to TRBJ1-5; D may be TRBD1 (6 bases). The CDR3 has 15 amino acids. Germline V gene data show CDR1 as SGHKS and CDR2 as YYEKEE (reference sequence). V was trimmed by 2 bases and J by 3 bases, leaving 12 bases between them. Here the CDR3 DNA reads TGTGCCAGCAGCTTACCAGACAGGAACAATCAGCCCCAGCATTTT. Its translation: CASSLPDRNNQPQHF.

This chain joins TRBV7-9 and TRBJ1-2; 9 positions match TRBD1. V shed 6 bases, J shed 2 bases, and the junction held 1 base outside the gene matches. CDR3 size: 13 residues. Germline V gives CDR1 SEHNR, CDR2 FQNEAQ (reference sequence). Here the CDR3 DNA reads TGTGCCAGCAGAGGACAGGGGAACTATGGCTACACCTTC. This gives the protein CASRGQGNYGYTF.

The chain links TRBV10-3 to TRBJ2-3; 7 bases agree with TRBD2. The trim removed 10 bases at V and 6 bases at J, leaving 10 bases unmatched. Germline V gives CDR1 ENHRY, CDR2 SYGVKD. The CDR3 loop spans 13 amino acids. CDR3 loop: CATGAGEGDTQYF. For the CDR3, the DNA is TGTGCCACCGGCGCGGGGGAGGGGGATACGCAGTATTTT.

This chain connects TRBV18 to TRBJ2-1, with D uncertain. Germline V gives CDR1 KGHSH, CDR2 LQKENI. V lost 2 bases to trimming and J lost 9 bases, with 14 bases between them. The CDR3 loop spans 14 amino acids. The DNA for the CDR3 is TGTGCCAGCTCACCAGGGGTTCTACAAGGTGAGCAGTTCTTC. It yields the protein CASSPGVLQGEQFF.

In this sample, this clone turned up once. The same CDR3 also results from other DNA sequences found in this sample. In DNA, the CDR3 is TGCGCCAGCAGCCCCGAAGGGGGATCAGGAAACACCATATATTTT. The encoded protein is CASSPEGGSGNTIYF. This chain links TRBV5-1 with TRBJ1-3; tentatively, D is TRBD1 (6 bases). This CDR3 comprises 15 residues. Between the trimmed V and J ends, which lost 4 bases and 4 bases, there was a span of 15 bases. Germline CDR1 SGHRS, CDR2 YFSETQ.

The V gene is TRBV28, the J gene TRBJ2-4; 10 bases align to TRBD1. CDR1 is MDHEN and CDR2 is SYDVKM in the germline V gene. Trimming cost V 5 bases and J 2 bases; bases outside gene matches: 3. The CDR3 extends over 15 amino acids. In DNA form, the CDR3 reads TGTGCCAGCAGTCGGACAGGGGGGCCCAAAAACATTCAGTACTTC. Translated, it gives CASSRTGGPKNIQYF.

The V and J genes are TRBV7-9 and TRBJ2-7; D gene unclear. V dropped 5 bases and J dropped 7 bases, with 9 bases sitting between them. The CDR3 spans 11 residues. Germline loops: CDR1 SEHNR, CDR2 FQNEAQ (reference sequence). The DNA of the CDR3 is TGTGCCAGCAGCCTCATGGGGGAGCAGTACTTC. This gives the protein CASSLMGEQYF. The full variable domain, rest sourced from reference TRBV7-9 and TRBJ2-7, is DTGVSQNPRHKITKRGQNVTFRCDPISEHNRLYWYRQTLGQGPEFLTYFQNEAQLEKSRLLSDRFSAERPKGSFSTLEIQRTEQGDSAMYLCASSLMGEQYFGPGTRLTVT.